This T cell receptor (beta chain) derives from a study of STAT5B mutations in CD4+ large granular lymphocyte leukemia. Germline V lookup: CDR1 SQVTM, CDR2 ANQGSEA. The CDR3 is 11 residues long. V lost 7 bases and J 4 bases, leaving 8 bases between the germline ends. The method was immunoSEQ multiplex PCR; TCRdb's version includes in-frame clones alone and lacks a portion of them. This table has 30,000 to 35,000 clones, 70% to 90% appearing once. The chain recombines TRBV29-1 with TRBJ1-3, with D hard to call. The clonotype was recovered from a human donor in good health. The sample taken for sequencing was CD4+ T cells from blood buffy coats. The CDR3 DNA reads as TGCAGCGGAACCTCAGGAAACACCATATATTTT. It specifies CSGTSGNTIYF.